This T cell receptor beta chain was profiled in a study of resident and recirculating memory T cells in vitiligo. Using immunoSEQ multiplex PCR, the repertoire was profiled, and TCRdb retains in-frame clones only, with some absent. The sample has more than 65,000 clones, just over 90% seen once. Notes on this clone: Its antigen is unknown.

The CDR3 spans 16 residues. J was trimmed by 8 bases and V by 4 bases; bases with no gene match: 10. CDR1 is LGHNA, CDR2 YSLEER, per germline. Study outcomes and limitations: Different lesions suggested infiltration by different T cell clones.

Sequencing input: blood. The rearrangement links TRBV4-3 to TRBJ2-1; 11 nucleotides agree with TRBD2. This TCR derives from a male donor with vitiligo. The CDR3 DNA follows: TGCGCCAGCAGCCCAGGATTAGCGGGGGGGCGGGATGAGCAGTTCTTC. Translation gives CASSPGLAGGRDEQFF.